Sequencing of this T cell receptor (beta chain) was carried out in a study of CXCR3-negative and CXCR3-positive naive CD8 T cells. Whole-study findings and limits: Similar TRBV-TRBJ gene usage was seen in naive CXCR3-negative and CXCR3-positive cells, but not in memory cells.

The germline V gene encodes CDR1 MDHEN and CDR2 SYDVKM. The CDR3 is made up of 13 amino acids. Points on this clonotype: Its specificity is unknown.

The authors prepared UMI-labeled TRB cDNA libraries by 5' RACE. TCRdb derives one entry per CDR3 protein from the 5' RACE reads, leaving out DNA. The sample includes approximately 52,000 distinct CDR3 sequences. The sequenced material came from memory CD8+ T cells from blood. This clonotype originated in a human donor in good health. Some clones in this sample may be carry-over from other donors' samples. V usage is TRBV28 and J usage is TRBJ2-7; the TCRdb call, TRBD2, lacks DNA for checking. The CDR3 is CASSLSGGSEQYF.